The present TCR beta chain was sequenced within a study of Ad26.COV2.S vaccination and SARS-CoV-2 variants. Background on the study: Into the muscle, Ad26.COV2.S was dosed once or twice, 56 days apart.

Treatment described: about 20 received Ad26.COV2.S at low or high dose, single or two shots; about 5 received placebo; per-sample allocation not given. Day 63 following the first vaccine or placebo injection was when the samples were taken. An 18-55-year-old adult in Boston served as donor. In the vaccine, an Ad26 vector expressed the SARS-CoV-2 spike of the Wuhan strain. V lost 3 bases to trimming and J lost 1 base, with 16 bases between them. In germline, CDR1 is GTSNPN, CDR2 SVGIG (reference sequence). The CDR3 contains 16 residues. Using immunoSEQ multiplex PCR, the repertoire was profiled, and TCRdb retains in-frame clones only, with some absent. This sample has about 400,000 clones, with about 92% found just once.

This material consisted of peripheral blood, taken in a trial of Ad26.COV2.S vaccine versus placebo. The receptor's source is a person aged 18-65 years who received the Ad26.COV2.S COVID-19 vaccine or a placebo. The gene calls are TRBV30 and TRBJ1-5, with D maybe TRBD1 (5 bases). In nucleotides, the CDR3 is TGTGCCTGGAGCGACCGCGGGACCCCGAGCAATCAGCCCCAGCATTTT. Its translation: CAWSDRGTPSNQPQHF.